Listed here are 8 T cell receptor beta chains from one sample, sequenced in a study of blood T cell repertoires in COVID-19. Using immunoSEQ multiplex PCR, the repertoire was profiled, and TCRdb retains in-frame clones only, with some absent. The sample carries 150,000 to 200,000 clones, 88% recorded once. Sample: PBMCs or T cells enriched from blood (not recorded which). These receptor sequences come from a woman in her forties or fifties who had recovered from COVID-19.

The rearrangement uses TRBV7-2 and TRBJ2-1; 7 bases are shared with TRBD2. Trimming removed 10 bases from V and 9 bases from J; junction bases left unmatched: 9. This CDR3 has 12 amino acids. From germline, CDR1 is SGHTA and CDR2 FQGNSA. CDR3 sequence reads: CATRLSGVEQFF. The CDR3 DNA follows: TGTGCCACCCGATTAAGCGGGGTTGAGCAGTTCTTC.

The chain links TRBV19 to TRBJ1-1; tentatively, D is TRBD1 (5 bases). The CDR3 length is 15 residues. Trimming removed 3 bases at V and 0 bases at J, with 11 bases between. Germline CDR1 and CDR2: LNHDA and SQIVND (reference sequence). The CDR3 DNA follows: TGTGCCAGTAGTATTGGGGGGGGGATGAACACTGAAGCTTTCTTT. It specifies CASSIGGGMNTEAFF.

This chain links TRBV5-1 with TRBJ2-4; weak D call: TRBD1 (5 bases). The germline V gene has CDR1 SGHRS and CDR2 YFSETQ. This CDR3 has 13 amino acids. The ends were cut back, 0 bases at V and 7 bases at J, with 8 bases in the middle. CDR3 amino acids: CASSLEGVNIQYF. CDR3 bases: TGCGCCAGCAGCTTGGAAGGGGTCAACATTCAGTACTTC. The full variable domain, in which reference TRBV5-1 and TRBJ2-4 provide the parts outside the CDR3, is KAGVTQTPRYLIKTRGQQVTLSCSPISGHRSVSWYQQTPGQGLQFLFEYFSETQRNKGNFPGRFSGRQFSNSRSEMNVSTLELGDSALYLCASSLEGVNIQYFGAGTRLSVL.

This chain links TRBV19 with TRBJ1-2; D is uncertain. Between the trimmed V and J ends, which lost 1 base and 6 bases, there was a span of 6 bases. Germline CDR1 is LNHDA and CDR2 is SQIVND (reference sequence). The CDR3 is made up of 12 amino acids. In DNA, the CDR3 is TGTGCCAGTAGTATAGGCAGAAATGGCTACACCTTC. Translating it yields CASSIGRNGYTF.

The rearrangement uses TRBV29-1 and TRBJ1-2; 7 bases map to TRBD1. The CDR3 consists of 11 residues. The germline V gene encodes CDR1 SQVTM and CDR2 ANQGSEA. V lost 7 bases and J lost 5; bases outside the gene matches: 4. The CDR3 DNA reads as TGCAGCGGCCGACAGGGATATGGCTACACCTTC. Protein: CSGRQGYGYTF.

The rearrangement uses TRBV19 and TRBJ1-4; TRBD1 is a possible D gene (6 bases). The CDR3 is 17 residues long. Trimming left V 1 base short and J 0 bases short, with 12 bases between. Germline CDR1 is LNHDA and CDR2 is SQIVND (reference sequence). The CDR3 nucleotides read TGTGCCAGTAGTATAGGCAGGGGATCGACAACTAATGAAAAACTGTTTTTT. Translated: CASSIGRGSTTNEKLFF.

The rearrangement links TRBV3-1 (or the pseudogene TRBV3-2) to TRBJ2-7, with a possible D match to TRBD2 (5 bases). The ends were cut back, 3 bases at V and 1 base at J, with 10 bases in the middle. Per germline, CDR1 LGHDT and CDR2 YNNKEL (reference sequence). The CDR3 totals 14 residues. CDR3 sequence: CASSQTTQSYEQYF. CDR3 in DNA: TGTGCCAGCAGCCAGACTACGCAGTCCTACGAGCAGTACTTC.

V is TRBV27 and J is TRBJ1-5; D is unresolved. The CDR3 sequence is 14 residues long. The V end lost 2 bases, the J end lost 6 bases, and 11 bases lay between the germline ends. The V gene's germline CDR1 is MNHEY and CDR2 SMNVEV (reference sequence). The CDR3 reads CASSLRGSGQPQHF. The CDR3, as DNA: TGTGCCAGCAGTTTACGAGGGTCTGGTCAGCCCCAGCATTTT.